One sample yielded the 24 T cell receptor beta chains listed below, sequenced in a study of blood T cells in healthy people across ages. For the second PCR, which ran for about 6 to 11 cycles, a sample-barcoded 5' primer and a J-beta primer mix were used. TCRdb re-analysed the 5' RACE reads in MiXCR, keeping a single row per CDR3 protein. This table has approximately 800,000 distinct CDR3 sequences, 46% appearing once. The specimen was blood. The receptors stem from a man older than 75 in good health.

The genes are TRBV20-1 and TRBJ2-7; 8 nucleotides match TRBD1. The germline gives CDR1 DFQATT, CDR2 SNEGSKA (reference sequence). The ends lost 0 bases at V and 4 bases at J; junction bases unmatched: 8. CDR3 size: 15 residues. CDR3 sequence (DNA): TGCAGTGCTAGAGATAGGACAGGGACGGGGTACGAGCAGTACTTC. This translates into CSARDRTGTGYEQYF.

The chain has TRBV29-1 and TRBJ2-7, with unresolved D. Between the trimmed V and J ends, which lost 2 bases and 4 bases, there was a span of 12 bases. Germline values: CDR1 SQVTM, CDR2 ANQGSEA. The CDR3 covers 13 residues. CDR3 protein: CSVEMGVGYEQYF. The CDR3 DNA reads as TGCAGCGTTGAAATGGGTGTCGGGTACGAGCAGTACTTC.

J is TRBJ2-3 and V is TRBV28; D remains ambiguous. The CDR3 has 14 residues. Per the germline V gene, CDR1 is MDHEN and CDR2 is SYDVKM. The V end lost 8 bases, the J end lost 1 base, and 13 bases lay between the germline ends. The CDR3 region is CASVVGGRTDTQYF. The DNA of the CDR3 is TGTGCCAGCGTCGTGGGTGGGCGCACAGATACGCAGTATTTT. Full variable domain (outside the CDR3, taken from reference TRBV28 and TRBJ2-3): DVKVTQSSRYLVKRTGEKVFLECVQDMDHENMFWYRQDPGLGLRLIYFSYDVKMKEKGDIPEGYSVSREKKERFSLILESASTNQTSMYLCASVVGGRTDTQYFGPGTRLTVL.

This sequence joins TRBV2 and TRBJ2-6; D is uncertain. Trimming stripped 6 bases from V and 14 bases from J, with 14 bases between. The length of the CDR3 is 12 residues. CDR1 and CDR2 (germline): SNHLY, FYNNEI. In DNA form, the CDR3 reads TGTGCCAGCAGGGAAAGGCGAACCATCCTGACTTTC. It yields the protein CASRERRTILTF. Full variable domain (remainder filled in from reference TRBV2 and TRBJ2-6): EPEVTQTPSHQVTQMGQEVILRCVPISNHLYFYWYRQILGQKVEFLVSFYNNEISEKSEIFDDQFSVERPDGSNFTLKIRSTKLEDSAMYFCASRERRTILTFGAGSRLTVL.

The chain has TRBV5-1 and TRBJ2-2; the D call may be TRBD1 or TRBD2 (5 bases each). Looked up from germline, CDR1 is SGHRS and CDR2 is YFSETQ. The CDR3 extends over 13 amino acids. V was shortened by 5 bases and J by 4 bases, with 9 bases between the two germline ends. CDR3 in DNA: TGCGCCAGCAGTTCGGGGACCACCGGGGAGCTGTTTTTT. It specifies CASSSGTTGELFF.

This rearrangement joins TRBV5-1 to TRBJ2-1; 11 bases align to TRBD2. Germline V lookup: CDR1 SGHRS, CDR2 YFSETQ. V lost 0 bases and J lost 11; bases outside the gene matches: 10. The CDR3 is made up of 16 amino acids. CDR3 sequence reads: CASSLAGSSGGAKQFF. The CDR3 region has the DNA TGCGCCAGCAGCTTGGCCGGGAGTAGCGGGGGGGCCAAGCAGTTCTTC.

The rearrangement links TRBV28 to TRBJ2-7; 7 bases fit TRBD1. Germline values: CDR1 MDHEN, CDR2 SYDVKM. V shed 6 bases, J shed 7 bases, and the junction held 12 bases outside the gene matches. The CDR3 has 14 residues. This chain's CDR3 is CASSPYDRATEQYF. The CDR3 nucleotides read TGTGCCAGCAGCCCCTACGACAGGGCTACTGAGCAGTACTTC.

J is TRBJ2-7 and V is TRBV5-1; D might be TRBD1 (5 bases). Per germline, CDR1 SGHRS and CDR2 YFSETQ. Trimming left V 0 bases short and J 2 bases short, with 9 bases between. CDR3 length: 14 residues. CDR3 nucleotide sequence: TGCGCCAGCAGCTTGGACAGGTTGACCTACGAGCAGTACTTC. Protein product: CASSLDRLTYEQYF.

The chain combines TRBV20-1 with TRBJ2-5; maybe TRBD2 (6 bases). The CDR3 sequence is 16 residues long. CDR1 DFQATT and CDR2 SNEGSKA come from the germline V gene (reference sequence). Trimming shortened V by 0 bases and J by 11 bases, and 25 bases separated the two germline ends. CDR3 coding DNA: TGCAGTGCTAGAGATCTAGGGGACTCAAGAAACAATGAGCAGTACTTC. Translating it yields CSARDLGDSRNNEQYF.

This chain connects TRBV28 to TRBJ2-6, with D possibly TRBD2 on 5 matching bases. Trimming took off 5 bases at V and 0 bases at J, with 11 bases between the two ends. The V gene's germline CDR1 is MDHEN and CDR2 SYDVKM. This CDR3 spans 16 amino acids. The CDR3 nucleotides are TGTGCCAGCAGTCTAAGACGGGACTCTGGGGCCAACGTCCTGACTTTC. As protein: CASSLRRDSGANVLTF.

The chain has TRBV28 and TRBJ2-3; 8 bases align to TRBD2. This CDR3 region has 16 residues. CDR1 MDHEN and CDR2 SYDVKM come from the germline V gene. V lost 5 bases to trimming and J lost 3 bases; unmatched junction nucleotides: 10. The CDR3 is CASSSPQSGSTDTQYF. CDR3 DNA: TGTGCCAGCAGTAGCCCCCAGAGCGGGAGTACAGATACGCAGTATTTT. Complete variable domain (other parts from reference TRBV28 and TRBJ2-3): DVKVTQSSRYLVKRTGEKVFLECVQDMDHENMFWYRQDPGLGLRLIYFSYDVKMKEKGDIPEGYSVSREKKERFSLILESASTNQTSMYLCASSSPQSGSTDTQYFGPGTRLTVL.

This clonotype was observed a handful of times. This chain links TRBV20-1 with TRBJ2-7; D not certain. Deletions cut 6 bases from V and 0 bases from J, with 9 bases between. CDR1 and CDR2 (germline): DFQATT, SNEGSKA (reference sequence). The CDR3 runs to 12 residues. Here the CDR3 reads CSASMGSYEQYF. In nucleotides, the CDR3 is TGCAGTGCCTCCATGGGCTCCTACGAGCAGTACTTC.

V is TRBV9 and J is TRBJ1-5; a weak D match, TRBD1 (5 bases). With 5 bases removed from V and 2 bases from J, the gap between germline ends came to 14 bases. The CDR3 totals 15 residues. Per germline, CDR1 SGDLS and CDR2 YYNGEE. This CDR3 reads CASSPSGGGNQPQHF. The CDR3 nucleotides read TGTGCCAGCAGTCCGTCGGGGGGAGGCAATCAGCCCCAGCATTTT.

The J gene is TRBJ2-3, the V gene TRBV29-1; no firm D call. Germline V gene lookup returns CDR1 SQVTM and CDR2 ANQGSEA. Trimming left V 6 bases short and J 7 bases short, with 11 bases between. This CDR3 is 11 amino acids long. The CDR3 coding sequence is TGCAGCGTGAGAATGGGAAATACGCAGTATTTT. This sequence encodes CSVRMGNTQYF.

V and J are TRBV28 and TRBJ2-1; 8 nucleotides match TRBD2. Per germline, CDR1 MDHEN and CDR2 SYDVKM. Unmatched junction bases numbered 6, after V lost 5 bases and J lost 6 bases. This CDR3 comprises 14 residues. The CDR3 here is CASSTRGGANEQFF. The CDR3 region has the DNA TGTGCCAGCAGTACCCGGGGGGGCGCCAATGAGCAGTTCTTC.

The table lists this clonotype with a few counts. The V and J genes are TRBV20-1 and TRBJ2-3; 11 bases align to TRBD2. Germline lookup yields CDR1 DFQATT and CDR2 SNEGSKA (reference sequence). The CDR3 covers 19 residues. Trimming took 6 bases from V and 0 from J; bases not matched to a gene: 17. DNA of the CDR3: TGCAGTGCCGAGGGAGAGACTAGCGGGACTACGACAAGCACAGATACGCAGTATTTT. Its protein is CSAEGETSGTTTSTDTQYF.

This clonotype occurred a few times. This rearrangement joins TRBV12-3 or TRBV12-4 to TRBJ2-6; perhaps TRBD1 as D (6 bases). The CDR3 runs to 14 residues. Deletions cut 6 bases from V and 2 bases from J, with 8 bases between. This chain's CDR3 is CASSHRAGANVLTF. CDR3 in DNA: TGTGCCAGCAGCCACAGGGCTGGGGCCAACGTCCTGACTTTC.

In this sample, this clonotype turned up a few times. V usage is TRBV5-6 and J usage is TRBJ2-3, with D possibly matching TRBD1 (5 bases). Germline CDR1 and CDR2: SGHDT and YYEEEE. V was cut by 4 bases and J by 0 bases, with 21 bases left in between. The CDR3 is made up of 18 amino acids. The chain's CDR3 is CASSPRPPTTVSTDTQYF. CDR3 coding DNA: TGTGCCAGCAGCCCTAGACCGCCCACGACAGTTAGCACAGATACGCAGTATTTT.

A word on this clonotype: This may arise from a read error, as a much more abundant clone is one base away. The J gene is TRBJ2-5, the V gene TRBV20-1; D is ambiguous. Germline-derived CDR1 and CDR2 are DFQATT and SNEGSKA (reference sequence). CDR3 size: 12 residues. The DNA for the CDR3 is TGCAATGCTCAAGGATCTCAAGAGACCCAGTACTTC. Encoded protein: CNAQGSQETQYF.

This chain joins TRBV7-9 and TRBJ1-2; D remains unclear. This CDR3 spans 12 amino acids. Germline V gene sequence: CDR1 SEHNR, CDR2 FQNEAQ (reference sequence). V was pared by 1 base and J by 7 bases, with 7 bases between. The CDR3 loop reads CASSLGDTGYTF. The CDR3 DNA is TGTGCCAGCAGCTTAGGGGATACTGGCTACACCTTC.

This clonotype was counted a few times. The rearrangement joins TRBV20-1 to TRBJ2-1; D perhaps matches TRBD2 (6 bases). The CDR3 runs to 15 residues. CDR1 is DFQATT, CDR2 SNEGSKA, per germline (reference sequence). With 2 bases removed from V and 3 bases from J, the gap between germline ends came to 14 bases. The CDR3: CSARSGTGDYNEQFF. CDR3 DNA sequence: TGCAGTGCTAGATCCGGGACTGGAGACTACAATGAGCAGTTCTTC.

J is TRBJ1-5 and V is TRBV21-1. TRBV21-1 is termed a pseudogene. The CDR3 covers 16 residues. The CDR3: CASTPTSSYSNQPQHF. CDR3 nucleotides: TGTGCCAGCACCCCAACCTCCAGCTATAGCAATCAGCCCCAGCATTTT.

The chain links TRBV7-3 to TRBJ2-1; D may be TRBD1 or TRBD2 (5 bases each). Trimming pared 7 bases from V and 10 bases from J, leaving 20 bases between. This CDR3 has 14 residues. Germline CDR1 and CDR2: SGHTA and FQGTGA. Here the CDR3 reads CASKPGAGFEEQFF. CDR3 in DNA: TGTGCCAGCAAGCCCGGGGCAGGTTTCGAGGAGCAGTTCTTC.

The chain links TRBV18 to TRBJ2-5, with unresolved D. The V gene lost 2 bases and the J gene lost 11 bases, with 12 bases spanning the gap. The germline V gene encodes CDR1 KGHSH and CDR2 LQKENI. This CDR3 is 12 amino acids long. Here the CDR3 DNA reads TGTGCCAGCTCACCAGCCCCAGGTGGGCAGTACTTC. Protein product: CASSPAPGGQYF.